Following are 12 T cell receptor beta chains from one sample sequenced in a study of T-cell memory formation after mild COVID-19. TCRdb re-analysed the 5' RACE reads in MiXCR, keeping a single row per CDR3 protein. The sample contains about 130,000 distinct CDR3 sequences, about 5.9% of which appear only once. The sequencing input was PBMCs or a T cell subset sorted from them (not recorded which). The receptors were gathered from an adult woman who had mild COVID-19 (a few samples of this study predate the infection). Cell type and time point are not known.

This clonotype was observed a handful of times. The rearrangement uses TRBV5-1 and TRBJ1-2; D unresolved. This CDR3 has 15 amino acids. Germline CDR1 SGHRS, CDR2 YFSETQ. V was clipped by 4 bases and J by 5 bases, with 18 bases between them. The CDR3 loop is CASSQIPGREYGYTF. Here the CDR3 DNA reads TGCGCCAGCAGCCAGATCCCCGGGAGAGAATATGGCTACACCTTC. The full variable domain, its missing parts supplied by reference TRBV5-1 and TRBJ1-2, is KAGVTQTPRYLIKTRGQQVTLSCSPISGHRSVSWYQQTPGQGLQFLFEYFSETQRNKGNFPGRFSGRQFSNSRSEMNVSTLELGDSALYLCASSQIPGREYGYTFGSGTRLTVV.

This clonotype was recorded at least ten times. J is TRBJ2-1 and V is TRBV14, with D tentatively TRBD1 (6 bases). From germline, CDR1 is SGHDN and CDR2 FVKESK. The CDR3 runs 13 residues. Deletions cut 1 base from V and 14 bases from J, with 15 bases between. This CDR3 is CASSQGDRDIKFF. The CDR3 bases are TGTGCCAGCAGCCAAGGGGACCGGGACATAAAGTTCTTC.

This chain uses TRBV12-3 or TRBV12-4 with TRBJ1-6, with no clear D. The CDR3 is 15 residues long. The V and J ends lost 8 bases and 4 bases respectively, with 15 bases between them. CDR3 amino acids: CASSRGLAYNSPLHF. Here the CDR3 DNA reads TGTGCCAGCTCCAGAGGATTAGCTTATAATTCACCCCTCCACTTT.

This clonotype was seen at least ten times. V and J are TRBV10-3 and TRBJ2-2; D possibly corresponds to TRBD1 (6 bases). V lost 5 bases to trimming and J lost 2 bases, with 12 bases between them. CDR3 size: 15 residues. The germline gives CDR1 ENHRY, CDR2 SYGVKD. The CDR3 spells CAISPDSLNTGELFF. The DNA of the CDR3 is TGTGCCATCAGTCCGGACAGCTTAAACACCGGGGAGCTGTTTTTT.

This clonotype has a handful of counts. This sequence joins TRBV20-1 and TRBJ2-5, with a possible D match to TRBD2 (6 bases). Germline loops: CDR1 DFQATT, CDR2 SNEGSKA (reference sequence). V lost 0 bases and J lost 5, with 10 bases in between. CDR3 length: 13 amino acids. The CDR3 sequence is CSAREPGVETQYF. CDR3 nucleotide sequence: TGCAGTGCTAGAGAGCCGGGAGTGGAGACCCAGTACTTC.

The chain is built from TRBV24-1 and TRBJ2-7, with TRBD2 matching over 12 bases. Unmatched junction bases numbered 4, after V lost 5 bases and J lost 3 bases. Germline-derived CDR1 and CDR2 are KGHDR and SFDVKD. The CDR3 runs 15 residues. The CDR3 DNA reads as TGTGCCACCAGTGCTACTAGCGGGGGGCGCTACGAGCAGTACTTC. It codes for CATSATSGGRYEQYF.

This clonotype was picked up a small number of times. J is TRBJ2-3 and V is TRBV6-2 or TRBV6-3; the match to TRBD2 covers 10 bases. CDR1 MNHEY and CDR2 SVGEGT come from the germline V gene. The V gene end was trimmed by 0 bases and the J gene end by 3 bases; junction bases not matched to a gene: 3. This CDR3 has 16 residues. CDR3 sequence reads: CASSYSVLAGTDTQYF. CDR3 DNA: TGTGCCAGCAGTTACTCTGTACTAGCGGGGACAGATACGCAGTATTTT.

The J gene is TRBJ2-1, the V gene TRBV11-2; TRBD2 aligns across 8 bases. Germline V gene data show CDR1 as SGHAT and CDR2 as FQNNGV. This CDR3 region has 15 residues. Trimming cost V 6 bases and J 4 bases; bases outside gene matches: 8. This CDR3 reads CASRPTSGVYNEQFF. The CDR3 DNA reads TGTGCCAGCAGACCAACTAGCGGAGTTTACAATGAGCAGTTCTTC.

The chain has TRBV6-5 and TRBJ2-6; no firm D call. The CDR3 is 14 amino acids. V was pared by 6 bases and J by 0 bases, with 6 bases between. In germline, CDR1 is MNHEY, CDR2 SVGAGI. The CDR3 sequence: CASRRHSGANVLTF. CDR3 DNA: TGTGCCAGCAGAAGACACTCTGGGGCCAACGTCCTGACTTTC.

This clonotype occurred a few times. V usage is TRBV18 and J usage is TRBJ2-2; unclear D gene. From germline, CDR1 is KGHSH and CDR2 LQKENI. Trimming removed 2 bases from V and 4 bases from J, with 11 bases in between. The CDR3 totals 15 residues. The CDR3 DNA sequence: TGTGCCAGCTCACCAGAGACCGGGCGCACCGGGGAGCTGTTTTTT. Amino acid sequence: CASSPETGRTGELFF.

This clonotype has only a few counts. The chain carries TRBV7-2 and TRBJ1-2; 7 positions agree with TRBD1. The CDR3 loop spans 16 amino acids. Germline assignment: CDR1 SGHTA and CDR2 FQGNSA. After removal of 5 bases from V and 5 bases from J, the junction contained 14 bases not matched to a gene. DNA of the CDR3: TGTGCCAGCAGCCCAAGGGGACAGAAGTCTTATTATGGCTACACCTTC. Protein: CASSPRGQKSYYGYTF.

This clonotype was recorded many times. The CDR3 DNA follows: TGTGCCAGCAGTCTAGAGGTCCCCGGGGAGCTGTTTTTT. Amino acids: CASSLEVPGELFF. V is TRBV2 and J is TRBJ2-2, with D unresolved. The V gene's germline CDR1 is SNHLY and CDR2 FYNNEI. The CDR3 is made up of 13 amino acids. V was pared by 5 bases and J by 6 bases, with 10 bases between.